This T cell receptor beta chain derives from a study of control samples from healthy donors and cancer patients. Assay: immunoSEQ multiplex PCR; the TCRdb copy retains only in-frame clones and omits some. The repertoire holds roughly 70,000 clones, approximately 94% seen once, with over 2.5% in the top ten. The CDR3 has 13 amino acids. Trimming removed 5 bases at V and 5 bases at J, with 10 bases between. Germline-derived CDR1 and CDR2 are SGHNT and YENEEA. This clonotype originated in a woman aged 30 to 39 in good health. The chain links TRBV11-3 to TRBJ2-1, with D perhaps given as TRBD1 or TRBD2 (5 bases each). The sequenced sample was blood. DNA of the CDR3: TGTGCCAGCAGCAACGGGGCGGACAATGAGCAGTTCTTC. Amino acid sequence: CASSNGADNEQFF.